This T cell receptor (beta chain) appears in the sequencing data of a study of T cell responses to AZD1222 COVID-19 vaccine (dated by TCRdb to the early 2020s). Background on the whole study: AZD1222 recipients whose second dose came at about 4 weeks and those whose second dose came at about 12 weeks were combined into one group, since spike-specific TCR depth and breadth did not differ between the two schedules. Trial participants were enrolled by age into 18-55, 56-69 and 70-plus year subgroups, with 148, 28 and 57 TCR-sequenced participants respectively. A total of approximately 250 trial participants underwent TCR sequencing, of whom 207 had received two doses of AZD1222 and about 26 had received two doses of the MenACWY control vaccine. Results and caveats for the whole study, not just this receptor: Because no samples from the day 14 peak response were available, repertoires could be characterized only after the peak T cell response. Nearly half of unique spike-specific TCRs reportedly recognized epitopes outside regions mutated in the B.1.351 and B.1.1.7 variants. CD4 TCRs associated with the vaccine covered the entire spike protein, and the dominant responses were in regions 160-218 and 743-854. Only six or seven AZD1222 recipients were SARS-CoV-2 seropositive at baseline, limiting conclusions about previously exposed vaccinees. The 56-69-year group was small, and its depth increase did not reach significance, likely because of low power. After two AZD1222 doses, spike-specific TCR breadth and depth were significantly higher than at day 0 and than in MenACWY recipients. Participants were mostly white British and included more females than males, and it was suggested by the authors that clonal diversity may have been underestimated.

The CDR3 regions of human TCRbeta chains were analyzed by immunosequencing. The authors' pipeline ran thus. Repertoire TCRs were matched against a reference library of SARS-CoV-2-specific TCRs generated with the MIRA antigen-specificity platform. Breadth was defined as the fraction of unique TCRs that were SARS-CoV-2-associated, and depth was defined as the fraction of total T cells that were SARS-CoV-2-associated. Using the MIRA data, every spike-specific TCR was mapped to the spike region that the TCR reacted to and assigned to either a CD4 or a CD8 class. Log10-transformed breadth and depth values were compared by one-way ANOVA with Sidak's multiple comparisons tests. The clones in this table, taken by TCRdb from immuneACCESS, are in-frame only. Not every clone is retained; where verified, under half of the shortfall comes from an unresolved V gene, and the cause of the rest is unknown. D and trimming come from the DNA, and the V and J calls and clone size come from that table. For this sample there are 110,000 to 150,000 clones; almost 90% appear just once. 3% to 4.5% of the sample rests with the top ten.

The CDR3 contains 14 residues, cysteine and phenylalanine counted. Of all the DNA, just the CDR3 is kept, 42 bases in frame from base 1. V is cut back by 5 bases and J by 5 bases, with 8 bases in the junction unmatched. CDR1 and CDR2, looked up from the germline V gene, are ENHRY and SYGVKD. This clone was seen once. Its antigen target is currently unknown. No base qualities exist here, and no much larger clone lies one base off it. The sample's time point, from its label and the paper: baseline before first vaccination. Samples from vaccinated people were obtained from the UK trials COV001 and COV002, which included a single-blind randomized controlled phase 2/3 trial of AZD1222 (ChAdOx1 nCoV-19) in healthy adults. Trial participant PBMC samples were collected at day 0 and day 28 after the second dose for TCRbeta chain sequencing.

This specimen consisted of peripheral blood, obtained on day 0 of AZD1222 vaccination. The sequence is built from TRBV10-3 and TRBJ2-7, and 8 bases in between align with TRBD1. The TCR sequence derives from an adult in good health. Read as DNA, the sequence is TGTGCCATCAGTCTTCAGGGGGCGCTTAACGAGCAGTACTTC. Translation gives CAISLQGALNEQYF.